This TCR beta chain was captured by sequencing in a study of CD8+CD57+ T cells in acquired aplastic anemia. General study points: Approximately 27 CD8+ CDR3 sequences occurred in both the patients and the controls.

Turning to this clonotype: Its antigen is as yet unknown.

V lost 0 bases and J 7 bases, leaving 16 bases between the germline ends. The CDR3 is 15 residues long. Germline V CDR1 and CDR2: DFQATT, SNEGSKA (reference sequence). Profiling that covered TCR beta VDJ and CDR3 relied on genomic DNA as its template. TCRdb itself ran the reads through MiXCR, one entry per CDR3 protein. The table lists hundreds of thousands of distinct CDR3 sequences, less than 35% of them singletons. The sequenced patients had an expansion of CD8+CD57+ cells seen by flow cytometry. The receptor was isolated from a human donor with aplastic anemia. The genes are TRBV20-1 and TRBJ2-1, with D perhaps assigned TRBD1 or TRBD2 (5 bases each). Input material: sorted CD4+, CD8+, or CD8+CD57+ T cells (not recorded which) from PBMCs. In DNA form, the CDR3 reads TGCAGTGCTAGAGATCCCCAGGGCACGGGAAATGAGCAGTTCTTC. Its translation is CSARDPQGTGNEQFF.